A selection of T cell receptor beta chains follows, all from one sample in a study of PD-1 blockade in classical Hodgkin lymphoma. Libraries were prepared by immunoSEQ multiplex PCR; TCRdb keeps only in-frame clonotypes and omits some of them. The table includes tens of thousands of clones, 91% detected once. The specimen comprised peripheral blood mononuclear cells (PBMCs), sampled before the fourth cycle of nivolumab. The receptors originated from a human donor with classical Hodgkin lymphoma. The CDR3 runs from the conserved cysteine through the conserved F or W. A D gene is named only where the DNA matches it firmly. Only part of the rows carry a size: once, few, many, or a class if the clone is expanded.

j_call,d_call,clone_size,v_call,cdr3_aa,cdr3_nt
TRBJ2-3,NA,NA,TRBV6-1,CAGRGEGRGRNTQYF,TGTGCCGGCCGAGGGGAAGGCAGGGGACGGAATACGCAGTATTTT
TRBJ1-2,NA,NA,TRBV7-9,CASSLEVATNYGYTF,TGTGCCAGCAGCTTAGAGGTAGCCACTAACTATGGCTACACCTTC
TRBJ2-1,NA,NA,TRBV7-3,CASSSGPRRNEQFF,TGTGCCAGCAGCTCTGGGCCTCGGAGGAATGAGCAGTTCTTC
TRBJ1-3,NA,once,TRBV6-1,CASLANTIYF,TGTGCCAGCTTGGCTAACACCATATATTTT
TRBJ1-2,TRBD1,NA,TRBV5-5,CASSLTGTGAAFDSTF,TGTGCCAGCAGCTTGACCGGAACAGGGGCCGCCTTTGATAGTACCTTC
TRBJ1-2,NA,NA,TRBV19,CASSTRPSNYGYTF,TGTGCCAGTAGTACCAGGCCCTCTAACTATGGCTACACCTTC
TRBJ1-6,NA,NA,TRBV12-2,CASRSGWMTGLNSPLHF,TGTGCAAGTCGCTCTGGGTGGATGACAGGTCTCAATTCACCCCTCCACTTT
TRBJ1-1,NA,NA,TRBV11-2,CASSADIQGTEAFF,TGTGCCAGCAGCGCCGACATCCAGGGCACTGAAGCTTTCTTT
TRBJ2-2,NA,NA,TRBV10-1,CASSAPGQGTSGELFF,TGCGCCAGCAGCGCTCCGGGACAAGGGACGTCCGGGGAGCTGTTTTTT
TRBJ2-1,TRBD1,NA,TRBV10-1,CASSDPGQGGDEQFF,TGCGCCAGCAGTGATCCGGGACAGGGCGGCGATGAGCAGTTCTTC
TRBJ1-5,NA,NA,TRBV25-1,CASSSSGPSPQHF,TGTGCCAGCAGTTCCTCCGGGCCCTCGCCCCAGCATTTT
TRBJ2-1,TRBD2,NA,TRBV27,CASSKHPAGGLSYNEQFF,TGTGCCAGCAGCAAACATCCGGCGGGGGGGTTGTCCTACAATGAGCAGTTCTTC
TRBJ1-4,NA,NA,TRBV5-1,CASSLGDNEKLFF,TGCGCCAGCAGCTTGGGTGATAATGAAAAACTGTTTTTT
TRBJ2-3,NA,once,TRBV6-6,CASSYEEPDTQYF,TGTGCCAGCAGTTACGAGGAACCAGATACGCAGTATTTT
TRBJ1-2,NA,NA,TRBV13,CATFNPGADYGYTF,TGTGCCACCTTCAATCCCGGAGCTGACTATGGCTACACCTTC